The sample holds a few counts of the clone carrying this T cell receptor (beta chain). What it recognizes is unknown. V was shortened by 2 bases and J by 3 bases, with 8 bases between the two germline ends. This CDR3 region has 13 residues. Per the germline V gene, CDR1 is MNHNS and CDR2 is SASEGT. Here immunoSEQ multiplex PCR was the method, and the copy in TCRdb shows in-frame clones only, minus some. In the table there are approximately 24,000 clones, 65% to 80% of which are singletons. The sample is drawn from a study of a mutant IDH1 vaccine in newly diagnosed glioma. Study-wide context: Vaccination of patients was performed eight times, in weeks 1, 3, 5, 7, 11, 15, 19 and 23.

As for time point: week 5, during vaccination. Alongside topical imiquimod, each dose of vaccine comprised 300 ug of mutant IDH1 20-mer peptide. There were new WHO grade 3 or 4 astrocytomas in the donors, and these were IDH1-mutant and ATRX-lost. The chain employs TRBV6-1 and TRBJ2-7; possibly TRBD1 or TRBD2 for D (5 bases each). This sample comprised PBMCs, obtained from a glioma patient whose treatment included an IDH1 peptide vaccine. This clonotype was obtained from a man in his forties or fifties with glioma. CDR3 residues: CASSEPGRYEQYF. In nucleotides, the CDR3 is TGTGCCAGCAGTGAACCGGGACGCTACGAGCAGTACTTC.